A selection of T cell receptor beta chains follows, all from one sample in a study of CD8+CD57+ T cells in acquired aplastic anemia. One entry per CDR3 protein results from TCRdb running MiXCR on the reads. The sample consists of 310,000 or so distinct CDR3 sequences, roughly 61% of them appearing once. Sequencing input: sorted CD4+, CD8+, or CD8+CD57+ T cells (not recorded which) from PBMCs. The receptors derive from a human donor with aplastic anemia. The CDR3 runs from the conserved cysteine through the conserved F or W. The order of the fields is D gene, J gene, V gene, clone size, CDR3 DNA, CDR3 protein. D genes are given only for firm matches. Clone size is shown for a subset of rows, as once, few, many or a class of expanded clone.

.,TRBJ1-3,TRBV15,many,TGTGCCACCCAGGACAGTACCTCTGGAAACACCATATATTTT,CATQDSTSGNTIYF
.,TRBJ2-5,TRBV7-2,many,TGTGCCAGCAGCTTAGTTGAGACCCAGTACTTC,CASSLVETQYF
.,TRBJ1-3,TRBV16,many,TGTGCCAGCACCTACGGACAGTTCAGCTCTGGAAACACCATATATTTT,CASTYGQFSSGNTIYF
.,TRBJ1-5,TRBV20-1,.,TGCAGTGCTTCGGATAGCAATCAGCCCCGGCATTTT,CSASDSNQPRHF
.,TRBJ2-3,TRBV2,.,TGTGCCAGCAATAAGGGCGGGGCCGGCAGAGATACGCAGTATTTT,CASNKGGAGRDTQYF
TRBD1,TRBJ1-4,TRBV15,.,TGTGCCACCGGACGGGACAGGATTAATGAAAAACTGTTTTTT,CATGRDRINEKLFF
TRBD2,TRBJ2-7,TRBV14,few,TGTGCCAGCAGCCAAGCAGCTAGCGGGAGAACCGAGCAGTACTTC,CASSQAASGRTEQYF
.,TRBJ1-2,TRBV7-9,.,TGTGCCAGCAGCCCACACAGGGATAACTATGGCTACACCTTC,CASSPHRDNYGYTF
TRBD2,TRBJ2-7,TRBV7-2,.,TGTGCCAGCAGCTCAGGACTAGCGGGGAGGAGCGCTTTC,CASSSGLAGRSAF
.,TRBJ2-7,TRBV18,few,TGTGCCAGCTCACCCGTGGTTTCAGGGGGGGGGCTTCACGAGCAGTACTTC,CASSPVVSGGGLHEQYF
.,TRBJ1-1,TRBV19,once,TGTGCCAATAGTATAAAGGTCGACACTGAAGCTTTCTTT,CANSIKVDTEAFF
.,TRBJ2-1,TRBV9,many,TGTGCCAGCAGCGTAGCCTTTAATGAGCAGTTCTTC,CASSVAFNEQFF
.,TRBJ2-7,TRBV3-1,many,TGTGCCAGCAGCGAGGGCCCCTACCCGATTTACGAGCAGTACTTC,CASSEGPYPIYEQYF
.,TRBJ1-3,TRBV9,many,TGTGCCAGCAGCAAGATACCAGAAACCTCTGGAAACACCATATATTTT,CASSKIPETSGNTIYF
.,TRBJ2-7,TRBV7-9,.,TGCGCCAGCAGCCTGCCGGGTATAAACGAGCAGTACTTC,CASSLPGINEQYF
.,TRBJ2-4,TRBV20-1,.,TGCAGTGCTCGGCACGCTACTGGGGCCAAAAACATTCAGTACTTC,CSARHATGAKNIQYF
.,TRBJ1-2,TRBV24-1,.,TGTGCCACCAGTGATACAGGGAACTATGGCTACACCTTC,CATSDTGNYGYTF
.,TRBJ1-3,TRBV19,.,TGTGCCAGTAGGAAGGACAGAACCGGCAACACCATATATTTT,CASRKDRTGNTIYF
TRBD1,TRBJ2-3,TRBV5-1,.,TGCGCCAGCGCTTCCGGGACAGTCCAACCCCTAGATACGCAGTATTTT,CASASGTVQPLDTQYF
.,TRBJ1-1,TRBV20-1,.,TGCAGCGTTGCCGGTGGGGGCGATTGGGCTGAAGCTTTCTTT,CSVAGGGDWAEAFF
TRBD1,TRBJ2-7,TRBV19,.,TGTGCCAGTAGTGAAGGGACAGCAGTTGCCTACGAGCAGTACTTC,CASSEGTAVAYEQYF
TRBD1,TRBJ1-6,TRBV20-1,.,TGCAGTGCTCCTGGACAGGGACGTTCACCCCTCCACTTT,CSAPGQGRSPLHF
.,TRBJ1-2,TRBV7-8,.,TGTGCCAGCAGCGCAAGTCGTAGGACAGAGTTACGGGGGGGGCTTGGAGGCTACACCTTC,CASSASRRTELRGGLGGYTF
.,TRBJ2-7,TRBV20-1,once,TGCAGTGCAGCAGAGGCTAGCCCGCCTTACGAGCAGTACTTC,CSAAEASPPYEQYF
.,TRBJ2-7,TRBV29-1,many,TGCAGCGTTGGGTATCGGGGCAGGAGATCCTACGAGCAGTACTTC,CSVGYRGRRSYEQYF
TRBD2,TRBJ2-1,TRBV20-1,.,TGCAGTGCTAGATCGGGACTAGGTTACAATGAGCAGTTCTTC,CSARSGLGYNEQFF
TRBD1,TRBJ1-6,TRBV7-2,once,TGTGCCAGCGGAAACCAGGGGGATTGGTATAATTCACCCCTCCACTTT,CASGNQGDWYNSPLHF
.,TRBJ1-1,TRBV6-1,many,TGTGCCAGCAGGCAAGTGGTAAGAGAAGCTTTCTTT,CASRQVVREAFF
.,TRBJ1-2,TRBV5-1,few,TGTGCCAGCAGCCTGACAGCGAACTATGGCTACACCTTC,CASSLTANYGYTF
.,TRBJ2-3,TRBV3-1,many,TGTGCCAGCAGCCAAGATCCTCCGAGGAGCACAGATACGCAGTATTTT,CASSQDPPRSTDTQYF
TRBD1,TRBJ2-3,TRBV19,.,TGTGCCAGTAGGAGACAGGGAGTAGGAAGGACAGATACGCAGTATTTT,CASRRQGVGRTDTQYF
.,TRBJ1-2,TRBV2,few,TGTGCCAGCAGTGAAGCGCACGGCGGGGTTTATGGCTACACCTTC,CASSEAHGGVYGYTF
TRBD2,TRBJ2-7,TRBV24-1,.,TGTGCCACCAGTGAGGGACTAGCGGGTGAGAGCTCCTACGAGCAGTACTTC,CATSEGLAGESSYEQYF
.,TRBJ2-3,TRBV15,.,TGTGCCACCAGCAGCTCAAGGGGGGGAGATACGCAGTATTTT,CATSSSRGGDTQYF
TRBD1,TRBJ1-3,TRBV10-3,.,TGTGCCACAACGGACAGGACGGTCTCTGGAAACACCATATATTTT,CATTDRTVSGNTIYF
.,TRBJ1-1,TRBV20-1,.,TGCAGTGCTAGACGAGACCGAAACACTGAAGCTTTCTTT,CSARRDRNTEAFF
.,TRBJ2-3,TRBV9,.,TGTGCCAGCAGCGTTTCAGGGGTCGACACAGATACGCAGTATTTT,CASSVSGVDTDTQYF
.,TRBJ2-5,TRBV29-1,many,TGCAGCGCCCGGTTAGGGGACTACCAAGAGACCCAGTACTTC,CSARLGDYQETQYF
.,TRBJ1-1,TRBV20-1,.,TGCAGTGCTAGAACCGGAAAACAGGGCCCCATGAACACTGAAGCTTTCTTT,CSARTGKQGPMNTEAFF
.,TRBJ1-6,TRBV18,many,TGTGCCAGCTCACCACCGGCCGGACATAATTCACCCCTCCACTTT,CASSPPAGHNSPLHF
TRBD2,TRBJ2-7,TRBV20-1,few,TGCAGTGCTCCAGGACTAGCGGGAGATGAGCAGTACTTC,CSAPGLAGDEQYF
.,TRBJ2-5,TRBV12-3/TRBV12-4,.,TGTGCCAGCAGTTTGGAGGGGGGGCAGAGAGAGACCCAGTACTTC,CASSLEGGQRETQYF
TRBD1,TRBJ1-1,TRBV20-1,.,TGCAGTGCTCCGGGACAGGGATTTGGAAACACTGAAGCTTTCTTT,CSAPGQGFGNTEAFF
TRBD1,TRBJ1-4,TRBV29-1,.,TGCAGCGCCCAGGGGGCAACTAACGAAAAACTGTTTTTT,CSAQGATNEKLFF
TRBD1,TRBJ1-3,TRBV6-5,many,TGTGCCAGCAGGAAGCAGGGGGCATGGGGAAACACCATATATTTT,CASRKQGAWGNTIYF
TRBD2,TRBJ2-7,TRBV7-8,.,TGTGCCAGCAGCTTAACCCGACTAGCGGGCCACTACGAGCAGTACTTC,CASSLTRLAGHYEQYF
.,TRBJ1-2,TRBV6-5,.,TGTGCCAGCAGTTACAGGACTATTGGCTACACCTTC,CASSYRTIGYTF
TRBD1,TRBJ1-5,TRBV2,.,TGTGCCAGCAGTGATTGGGGACAGGGAAGCAATCAGCCCCAGCATTTT,CASSDWGQGSNQPQHF
.,TRBJ1-4,TRBV19,once,TGTGCCAGTCTTCACCTAGAAGCAACTAATGAAAAACTGTTTTTT,CASLHLEATNEKLFF
TRBD1,TRBJ1-1,TRBV5-1,.,TGCGCCAGCAGCTCGGACAGGGTTGAAGCTTTCTTT,CASSSDRVEAFF
TRBD2,TRBJ2-1,TRBV12-3/TRBV12-4,.,TGTGCCAGCAGTAGGGGACTAGCGGGGGGTTACGAGCAGTTCTTC,CASSRGLAGGYEQFF
.,TRBJ1-2,TRBV20-1,.,TGCAGTGCTAGAGATGTGGCAGTAGCTAACTATGGCTACACCTTC,CSARDVAVANYGYTF
.,TRBJ2-7,TRBV6-5,many,TGTGCCAGCAGTTACTCGATCGGCGGGGAGGAGCAGTACTTC,CASSYSIGGEEQYF
.,TRBJ2-1,TRBV10-3,.,TGTGCCAGCAGTCCGGACCTCCTTCACTCCTACAATGAGCAGTTCTTC,CASSPDLLHSYNEQFF